The clone carrying this T cell receptor beta chain came up many times. Its specificity is not known. The junction departs from the called germline gene at one end, perhaps through a read error. TCR beta CDR3 regions were amplified from RNA. A set of HTBI primers served as the primers for a first-round RT-PCR of the TCR CDR3. TCRdb analysed the multiplex PCR reads with MiXCR anew, one entry per CDR3 protein. The sample has hundreds of thousands of distinct CDR3 sequences; under 20% are singletons. This record comes from a study of T cells in Graves' hyperthyroidism and ophthalmopathy. General study results and limits: Researchers report that a 13 V-J model separated ophthalmopathy from stable hyperthyroidism. Most expanded thyroid clonotypes above 0.001 recurred in blood.

The sample consisted of blood. This TCR derives from a woman in her late teens or twenties with Graves' hyperthyroidism.

CDR3 sequence reads: CATRLGGAYEQYF. DNA of the CDR3: TGTGCCACCCGCCTCGGGGGGGCCTATGAGCAGTACTTC. V is TRBV10-3 and J is TRBJ2-7; 8 positions agree with TRBD2. The CDR3 has 13 residues. In germline, CDR1 is ENHRY, CDR2 SYGVKD.